This T cell receptor (beta chain) was identified in a study of read filtering for tumor transcriptome and immune sequencing. General study findings and limits: Sorted CD138-negative bone marrow cells were not purified T cells. In IR-seq, single-read clonotypes were about 81.9% of clonotypes but around 3.4% of reads.

This library used roughly 430 ng RNA and molecular barcoded adaptors spanning alpha/delta and beta/gamma chains. Each CDR3 protein is one row after TCRdb ran MiXCR on the reads. The table lists under 35,000 distinct CDR3 sequences, around a sixth of them singletons. This clonotype turned up a few times. No antigen is known for it. Germline CDR1 and CDR2: LNHNV and YYDKDF (reference sequence). The CDR3 spans 15 residues. The V gene lost 1 base and the J gene lost 1 base, with 8 bases spanning the gap. The chain uses TRBV15 and TRBJ1-5; D is undetermined. This receptor was obtained from a donor at least 40 years old with multiple myeloma. Material: a population of CD138-negative cells sorted from bone marrow. The CDR3 nucleotides are TGTGCCACCAGCAGAGCTCCCTCCAGCAATCAGCCCCAGCATTTT. This codes for CATSRAPSSNQPQHF.